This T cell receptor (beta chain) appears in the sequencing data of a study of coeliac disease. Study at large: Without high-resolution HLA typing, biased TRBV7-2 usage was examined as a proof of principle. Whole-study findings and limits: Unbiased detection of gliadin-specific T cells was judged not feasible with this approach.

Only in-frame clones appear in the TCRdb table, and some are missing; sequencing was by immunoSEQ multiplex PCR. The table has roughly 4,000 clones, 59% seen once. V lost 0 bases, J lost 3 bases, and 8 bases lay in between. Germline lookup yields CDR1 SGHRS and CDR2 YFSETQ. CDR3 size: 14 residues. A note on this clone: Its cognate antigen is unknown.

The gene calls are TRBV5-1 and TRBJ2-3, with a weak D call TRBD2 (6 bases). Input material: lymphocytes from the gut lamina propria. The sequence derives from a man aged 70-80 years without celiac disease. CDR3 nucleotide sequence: TGCGCCAGCAGCTTGGAGGGGAGGACAGATACGCAGTATTTT. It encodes CASSLEGRTDTQYF.